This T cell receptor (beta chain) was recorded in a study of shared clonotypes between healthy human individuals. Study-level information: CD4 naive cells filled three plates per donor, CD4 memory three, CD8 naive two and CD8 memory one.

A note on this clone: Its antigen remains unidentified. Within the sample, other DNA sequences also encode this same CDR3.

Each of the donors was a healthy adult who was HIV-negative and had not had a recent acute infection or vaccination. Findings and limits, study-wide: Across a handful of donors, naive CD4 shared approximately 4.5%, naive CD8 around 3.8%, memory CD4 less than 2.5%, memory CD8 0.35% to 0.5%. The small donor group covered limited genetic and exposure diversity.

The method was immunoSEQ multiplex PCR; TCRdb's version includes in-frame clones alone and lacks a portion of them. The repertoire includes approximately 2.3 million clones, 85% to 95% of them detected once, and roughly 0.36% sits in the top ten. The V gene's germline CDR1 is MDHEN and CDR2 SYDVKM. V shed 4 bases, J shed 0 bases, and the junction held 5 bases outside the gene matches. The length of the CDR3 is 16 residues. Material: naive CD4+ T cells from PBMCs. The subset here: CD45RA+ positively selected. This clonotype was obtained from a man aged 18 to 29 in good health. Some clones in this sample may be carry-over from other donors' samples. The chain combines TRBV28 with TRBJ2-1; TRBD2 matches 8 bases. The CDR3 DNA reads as TGTGCCAGCAGTTCACTAGCGGCTAGCTCCTACAATGAGCAGTTCTTC. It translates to CASSSLAASSYNEQFF.